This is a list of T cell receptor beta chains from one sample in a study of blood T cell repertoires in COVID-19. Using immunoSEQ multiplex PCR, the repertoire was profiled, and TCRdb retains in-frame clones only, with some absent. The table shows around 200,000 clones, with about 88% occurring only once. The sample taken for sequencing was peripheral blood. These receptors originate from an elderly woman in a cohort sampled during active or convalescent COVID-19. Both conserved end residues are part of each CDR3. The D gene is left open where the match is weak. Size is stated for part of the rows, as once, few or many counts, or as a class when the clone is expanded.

cdr3_nt: TGTGCCAGCAGTTACTCAGCCAGGGGCGATCAGCCCCAGCATTTT
cdr3_aa: CASSYSARGDQPQHF
j_call: TRBJ1-5
d_call: .
clone_size: .
v_call: TRBV6-5

cdr3_nt: TGTGCCAGCAGTTTAGGCACAGGGGGATTAAGCTATGGCTACACCTTC
cdr3_aa: CASSLGTGGLSYGYTF
j_call: TRBJ1-2
d_call: TRBD1
clone_size: .
v_call: TRBV28

cdr3_nt: TGTGCCAGCAGTTCGACAGGGGTAACTGAAGCTTTCTTT
cdr3_aa: CASSSTGVTEAFF
j_call: TRBJ1-1
d_call: TRBD1
clone_size: .
v_call: TRBV27

cdr3_nt: TGTGCCAGCAGCTACGGACAGGGGGATCAGCCCCAGCATTTT
cdr3_aa: CASSYGQGDQPQHF
j_call: TRBJ1-5
d_call: TRBD1
clone_size: few
v_call: TRBV5-6

cdr3_nt: TGTGCCAGCAGCCAGCCTACAGGGAAGAGCACAGATACGCAGTATTTT
cdr3_aa: CASSQPTGKSTDTQYF
j_call: TRBJ2-3
d_call: .
clone_size: .
v_call: TRBV3-1/TRBV3-2

cdr3_nt: TGCGCCAGCAGCCTATCCGGAGGACTTCCGAACACTGAAGCTTTCTTT
cdr3_aa: CASSLSGGLPNTEAFF
j_call: TRBJ1-1
d_call: .
clone_size: .
v_call: TRBV4-1

cdr3_nt: TGTGCCAGCGCGGGACTGGAAAGAAATGAGCAGTTCTTC
cdr3_aa: CASAGLERNEQFF
j_call: TRBJ2-1
d_call: .
clone_size: few
v_call: TRBV19

cdr3_nt: TGTGCCAGCAGCCTCGGGACAGTCCAAGAGACCCAGTACTTC
cdr3_aa: CASSLGTVQETQYF
j_call: TRBJ2-5
d_call: TRBD1
clone_size: .
v_call: TRBV7-2

cdr3_nt: TGTGCCAGCAGCCAAGATTCGGGAAGGAACACTGAAGCTTTCTTT
cdr3_aa: CASSQDSGRNTEAFF
j_call: TRBJ1-1
d_call: .
clone_size: .
v_call: TRBV3-1/TRBV3-2

cdr3_nt: TGCGCCAGCAGCCCACAAGGACAGGGACAATCACCCCTCCACTTT
cdr3_aa: CASSPQGQGQSPLHF
j_call: TRBJ1-6
d_call: TRBD1
clone_size: .
v_call: TRBV5-1

cdr3_nt: TGTGCCAGCGGGGACAGGGGGGGCTCCTACGAGCAGTACTTC
cdr3_aa: CASGDRGGSYEQYF
j_call: TRBJ2-7
d_call: TRBD1
clone_size: .
v_call: TRBV6-5

cdr3_nt: TGCGCCAGCAGCCAAGGGCCCAATGAGCAGTTCTTC
cdr3_aa: CASSQGPNEQFF
j_call: TRBJ2-1
d_call: .
clone_size: .
v_call: TRBV4-1

cdr3_nt: TGTGCCAGCTCACCGCGCACTGTCTATGGCTACACCTTC
cdr3_aa: CASSPRTVYGYTF
j_call: TRBJ1-2
d_call: .
clone_size: .
v_call: TRBV18

cdr3_nt: TGTGCCAGCAGTTACGGCGGGGGGGCGGAAGAGACCCAGTACTTC
cdr3_aa: CASSYGGGAEETQYF
j_call: TRBJ2-5
d_call: TRBD2
clone_size: once
v_call: TRBV6-5

cdr3_nt: TGTGCCAGCAGTACCCTCGGGGGAGGGGACGGACGAAACTATGGCTACACCTTC
cdr3_aa: CASSTLGGGDGRNYGYTF
j_call: TRBJ1-2
d_call: .
clone_size: few
v_call: TRBV27

cdr3_nt: TGTGCCAGCAGCGGGCTGGGGACAGCGCCCAAGTCAAGAGCTTTCTTT
cdr3_aa: CASSGLGTAPKSRAFF
j_call: TRBJ1-1
d_call: TRBD1
clone_size: .
v_call: TRBV7-2

cdr3_nt: TGTGCCAGCAGTAAAGACGGGGGGGTTGGTTCTGAGCAGTTCTTC
cdr3_aa: CASSKDGGVGSEQFF
j_call: TRBJ2-1
d_call: TRBD2
clone_size: .
v_call: TRBV2

cdr3_nt: TGTGCCATCAGTGAGTCGGGACAGAACACCGGGGAGCTGTTTTTT
cdr3_aa: CAISESGQNTGELFF
j_call: TRBJ2-2
d_call: .
clone_size: .
v_call: TRBV10-3

cdr3_nt: TGCGCCAGCAGGGGCGCTCCGTTAGCTAACTATGGCTACACCTTC
cdr3_aa: CASRGAPLANYGYTF
j_call: TRBJ1-2
d_call: .
clone_size: few
v_call: TRBV4-3

cdr3_nt: TGTGCCTGGAGGGACAACGGGCGCTACACCTTC
cdr3_aa: CAWRDNGRYTF
j_call: TRBJ1-2
d_call: .
clone_size: .
v_call: TRBV30

cdr3_nt: TGTGCCAGCAGCATACAGGGGACGAACACCGGGGAGCTGTTTTTT
cdr3_aa: CASSIQGTNTGELFF
j_call: TRBJ2-2
d_call: TRBD1
clone_size: .
v_call: TRBV9

cdr3_nt: TGTGCCAGCACCCCAGGGAACTATGGCTACACCTTC
cdr3_aa: CASTPGNYGYTF
j_call: TRBJ1-2
d_call: .
clone_size: .
v_call: TRBV5-8

cdr3_nt: TGTGCCAGCAGCTTTGGGTTTGGGGCCCAAGAGACCCAGTACTTC
cdr3_aa: CASSFGFGAQETQYF
j_call: TRBJ2-5
d_call: .
clone_size: .
v_call: TRBV11-3

cdr3_nt: TGTGCCATCAGTGAGTCGCGAGAGCAGTTCTTC
cdr3_aa: CAISESREQFF
j_call: TRBJ2-1
d_call: .
clone_size: .
v_call: TRBV10-3

cdr3_nt: TGTGCCAGTAGTATTCCAGGGTTGATTCAGCCCCAGCATTTT
cdr3_aa: CASSIPGLIQPQHF
j_call: TRBJ1-5
d_call: .
clone_size: .
v_call: TRBV19

cdr3_nt: TGTGCCAGCTCACCACCGCACCCGGACACCTATGGCTACACCTTC
cdr3_aa: CASSPPHPDTYGYTF
j_call: TRBJ1-2
d_call: .
clone_size: few
v_call: TRBV18

cdr3_nt: TGTGCCAGTAGTATAGGTCTTCGGAGAGCAACTAATGAAAAACTGTTTTTT
cdr3_aa: CASSIGLRRATNEKLFF
j_call: TRBJ1-4
d_call: .
clone_size: .
v_call: TRBV19

cdr3_nt: TGTGCCAGCGGTTTCAGACAGGGGAACGGGGAGCTGTTTTTT
cdr3_aa: CASGFRQGNGELFF
j_call: TRBJ2-2
d_call: TRBD1
clone_size: .
v_call: TRBV2

cdr3_nt: TGTGCCTGGAAGTCTTCGGGTAGCGGGGCCTACAATGAGCAGTTCTTC
cdr3_aa: CAWKSSGSGAYNEQFF
j_call: TRBJ2-1
d_call: TRBD2
clone_size: .
v_call: TRBV30

cdr3_nt: TGTGCCAGCAGCTTAGCGCAGGGGCTGGGGGAGACCCAGTACTTC
cdr3_aa: CASSLAQGLGETQYF
j_call: TRBJ2-5
d_call: .
clone_size: .
v_call: TRBV7-8

cdr3_nt: TGTGCCAGTAGTAGATTGCAGGGGGCTGGCAATTCACCCCTCCACTTT
cdr3_aa: CASSRLQGAGNSPLHF
j_call: TRBJ1-6
d_call: TRBD1
clone_size: .
v_call: TRBV19

cdr3_nt: TGCGCCAGCAGCTTGTTGGGGAGAGGAACTAATGAAAAACTGTTTTTT
cdr3_aa: CASSLLGRGTNEKLFF
j_call: TRBJ1-4
d_call: .
clone_size: .
v_call: TRBV5-1

cdr3_nt: TGTGCCAGCAGTTTACGGGGGGCCGGCTACACCTTC
cdr3_aa: CASSLRGAGYTF
j_call: TRBJ1-2
d_call: .
clone_size: .
v_call: TRBV27

cdr3_nt: TGTGCCAGCAGCCAACCGCGGGGGGGACGCACAGATACGCAGTATTTT
cdr3_aa: CASSQPRGGRTDTQYF
j_call: TRBJ2-3
d_call: TRBD2
clone_size: .
v_call: TRBV14

cdr3_nt: TGTGCCAGCAGTGAAGCCGGAGGCAGGACTCAGCCCCAGCATTTT
cdr3_aa: CASSEAGGRTQPQHF
j_call: TRBJ1-5
d_call: .
clone_size: .
v_call: TRBV6-1

cdr3_nt: TGTGCCAGCAGCACAGAGGGGAAGGGGGTAGGAGGCTACACCTTC
cdr3_aa: CASSTEGKGVGGYTF
j_call: TRBJ1-2
d_call: .
clone_size: .
v_call: TRBV3-1/TRBV3-2

cdr3_nt: TGTGCCAGCAGCGGGGGGCCCTATGGCTACACCTTC
cdr3_aa: CASSGGPYGYTF
j_call: TRBJ1-2
d_call: .
clone_size: .
v_call: TRBV12-3/TRBV12-4

cdr3_nt: TGTGCCAGCAGCCTACAGGGTACCTATAATTCACCCCTCCACTTT
cdr3_aa: CASSLQGTYNSPLHF
j_call: TRBJ1-6
d_call: .
clone_size: .
v_call: TRBV7-9

cdr3_nt: TGTGCCAGCAGCGTAAGCTGGGCGAACAATGAGCAGTTCTTC
cdr3_aa: CASSVSWANNEQFF
j_call: TRBJ2-1
d_call: .
clone_size: .
v_call: TRBV9

cdr3_nt: TGTGCCAGCAGCCCAGACGGGGGGAGCACAGATACGCAGTATTTT
cdr3_aa: CASSPDGGSTDTQYF
j_call: TRBJ2-3
d_call: TRBD2
clone_size: .
v_call: TRBV11-2

cdr3_nt: TGTGCCAGCGGCGAAGCTGACAGGTCACTGGGGGAGCTGTTTTTT
cdr3_aa: CASGEADRSLGELFF
j_call: TRBJ2-2
d_call: .
clone_size: .
v_call: TRBV28

cdr3_nt: TGTGCCAGCAGCTTTTCGGGGGGAGCAGTAGATACGCAGTATTTT
cdr3_aa: CASSFSGGAVDTQYF
j_call: TRBJ2-3
d_call: TRBD2
clone_size: few
v_call: TRBV7-2

cdr3_nt: TGTGCCAGCAGGTTAGACAGCCCCACTGAAGCTTTCTTT
cdr3_aa: CASRLDSPTEAFF
j_call: TRBJ1-1
d_call: .
clone_size: .
v_call: TRBV12-3/TRBV12-4

cdr3_nt: TGTGCCACCAGTGGTCTACAGGGGGATGGCTACACCTTC
cdr3_aa: CATSGLQGDGYTF
j_call: TRBJ1-2
d_call: TRBD1
clone_size: .
v_call: TRBV24-1

cdr3_nt: TGTGCCAGCAGCTTGGGTGAGGTTAGGAACACTGAAGCTTTCTTT
cdr3_aa: CASSLGEVRNTEAFF
j_call: TRBJ1-1
d_call: .
clone_size: .
v_call: TRBV5-8

cdr3_nt: TGTGCCACCAGTGATCCAGGACAGGCCGGAACCGGGGAGCTGTTTTTT
cdr3_aa: CATSDPGQAGTGELFF
j_call: TRBJ2-2
d_call: TRBD1
clone_size: once
v_call: TRBV24-1

cdr3_nt: TGCGCCAGCAATGGACTAGCGGGAGTTGGCATAAATGAGCAGTTCTTC
cdr3_aa: CASNGLAGVGINEQFF
j_call: TRBJ2-1
d_call: TRBD2
clone_size: .
v_call: TRBV5-1

cdr3_nt: TGTGCCAGCAGCTTAGCGCAGGGATCGAACACTGAAGCTTTCTTT
cdr3_aa: CASSLAQGSNTEAFF
j_call: TRBJ1-1
d_call: .
clone_size: .
v_call: TRBV7-9

cdr3_nt: TGTGCCAGCAGCTTGGGCGGGGGATTCTCCTACGAGCAGTACTTC
cdr3_aa: CASSLGGGFSYEQYF
j_call: TRBJ2-7
d_call: TRBD2
clone_size: .
v_call: TRBV7-2

cdr3_nt: TGTGCCAGCAGCCAAATGGGACAGGTTGAGATCGGGGAGCTGTTTTTT
cdr3_aa: CASSQMGQVEIGELFF
j_call: TRBJ2-2
d_call: TRBD1
clone_size: .
v_call: TRBV16

cdr3_nt: TGTGCCTGGAGTAATCGACAATGGAACACTGAAGCTTTCTTT
cdr3_aa: CAWSNRQWNTEAFF
j_call: TRBJ1-1
d_call: .
clone_size: once
v_call: TRBV30

cdr3_nt: TGTGCCAGCAGCGTAGTGGTGGGGACAGGGACCGGGGAGCTGTTTTTT
cdr3_aa: CASSVVVGTGTGELFF
j_call: TRBJ2-2
d_call: TRBD1
clone_size: once
v_call: TRBV9

cdr3_nt: TGTGCCAGCAGTCCCTCCGGGGTAAGGAATGAGCAGTTCTTC
cdr3_aa: CASSPSGVRNEQFF
j_call: TRBJ2-1
d_call: .
clone_size: once
v_call: TRBV6-5

cdr3_nt: TGCGCCAGCAGCTTGGAAACAGGGGGCGCCCATGGCTACACCTTC
cdr3_aa: CASSLETGGAHGYTF
j_call: TRBJ1-2
d_call: TRBD1
clone_size: .
v_call: TRBV5-1

cdr3_nt: TGCAGTGCTAGTCGTCTATACAATGAGCAGTTCTTC
cdr3_aa: CSASRLYNEQFF
j_call: TRBJ2-1
d_call: .
clone_size: .
v_call: TRBV20-1